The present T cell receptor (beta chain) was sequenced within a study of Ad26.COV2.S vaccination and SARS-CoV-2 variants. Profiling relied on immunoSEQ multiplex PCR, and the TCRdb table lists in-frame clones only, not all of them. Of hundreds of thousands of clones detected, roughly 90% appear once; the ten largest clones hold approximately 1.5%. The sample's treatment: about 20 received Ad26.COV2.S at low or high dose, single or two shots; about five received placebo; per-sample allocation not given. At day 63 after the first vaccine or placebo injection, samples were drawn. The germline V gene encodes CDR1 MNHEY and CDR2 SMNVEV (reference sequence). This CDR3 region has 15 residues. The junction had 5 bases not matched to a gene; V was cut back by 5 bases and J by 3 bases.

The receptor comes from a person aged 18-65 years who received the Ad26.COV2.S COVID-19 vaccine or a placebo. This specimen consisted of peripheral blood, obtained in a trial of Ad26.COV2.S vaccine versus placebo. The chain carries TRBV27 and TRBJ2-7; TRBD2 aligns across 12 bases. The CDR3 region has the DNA TGTGCCAGCAGTATACTGGGACTAGCGGGCTACGAGCAGTACTTC. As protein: CASSILGLAGYEQYF.